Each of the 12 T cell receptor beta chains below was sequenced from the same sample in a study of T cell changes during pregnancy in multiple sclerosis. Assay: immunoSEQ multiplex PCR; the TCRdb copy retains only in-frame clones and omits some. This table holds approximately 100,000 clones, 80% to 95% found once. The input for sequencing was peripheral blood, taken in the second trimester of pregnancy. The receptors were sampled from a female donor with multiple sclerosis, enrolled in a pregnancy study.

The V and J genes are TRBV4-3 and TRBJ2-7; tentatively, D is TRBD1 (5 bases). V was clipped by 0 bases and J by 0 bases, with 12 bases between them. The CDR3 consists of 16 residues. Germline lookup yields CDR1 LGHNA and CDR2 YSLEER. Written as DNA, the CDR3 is TGCGCCAGCAGCCAAGAATGGGGCCTAAGCTCCTACGAGCAGTACTTC. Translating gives CASSQEWGLSSYEQYF.

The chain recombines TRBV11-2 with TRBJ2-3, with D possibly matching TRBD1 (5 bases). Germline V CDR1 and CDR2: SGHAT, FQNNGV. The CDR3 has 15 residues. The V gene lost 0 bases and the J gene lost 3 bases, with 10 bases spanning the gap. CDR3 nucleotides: TGTGCCAGCAGCTTAGATGGGCAGGGAACAGATACGCAGTATTTT. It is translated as CASSLDGQGTDTQYF. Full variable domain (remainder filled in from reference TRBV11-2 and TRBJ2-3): EAGVAQSPRYKIIEKRQSVAFWCNPISGHATLYWYQQILGQGPKLLIQFQNNGVVDDSQLPKDRFSAERLKGVDSTLKIQPAKLEDSAVYLCASSLDGQGTDTQYFGPGTRLTVL.

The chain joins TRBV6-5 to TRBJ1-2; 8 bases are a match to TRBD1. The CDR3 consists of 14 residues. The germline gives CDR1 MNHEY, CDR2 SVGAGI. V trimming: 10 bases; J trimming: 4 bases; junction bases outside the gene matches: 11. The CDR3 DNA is TGTGCCACATCAGGGACAGGACCGACCTATGGCTACACCTTC. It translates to CATSGTGPTYGYTF.

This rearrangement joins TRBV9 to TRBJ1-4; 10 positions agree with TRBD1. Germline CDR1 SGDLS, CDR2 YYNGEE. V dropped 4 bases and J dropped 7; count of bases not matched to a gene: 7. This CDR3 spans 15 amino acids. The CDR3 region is CASSPRTGGGEKLFF. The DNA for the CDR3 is TGTGCCAGCAGCCCGCGGACAGGGGGAGGTGAAAAACTGTTTTTT.

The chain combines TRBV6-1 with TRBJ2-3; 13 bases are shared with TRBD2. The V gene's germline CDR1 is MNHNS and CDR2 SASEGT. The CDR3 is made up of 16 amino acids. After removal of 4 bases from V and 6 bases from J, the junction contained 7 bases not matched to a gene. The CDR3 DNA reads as TGTGCCAGCAGTGTATCACTAGCGGGAGGGGCGGATACGCAGTATTTT. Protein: CASSVSLAGGADTQYF.

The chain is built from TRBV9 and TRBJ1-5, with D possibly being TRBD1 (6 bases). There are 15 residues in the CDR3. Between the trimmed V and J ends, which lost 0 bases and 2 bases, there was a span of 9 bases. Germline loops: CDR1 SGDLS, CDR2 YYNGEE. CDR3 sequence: CASSVGGGGNQPQHF. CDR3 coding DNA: TGTGCCAGCAGCGTAGGAGGGGGAGGCAATCAGCCCCAGCATTTT.

In nucleotides, the CDR3 is TGTGCCAGCAGTTTTAGGGGGAACCAAGAGACCCAGTACTTC. This gives the protein CASSFRGNQETQYF. The V gene is TRBV28, the J gene TRBJ2-5, with D possibly being TRBD1 (6 bases). The CDR3 spans 14 residues. V was trimmed by 3 bases and J by 0 bases, leaving 8 bases between them. From germline, CDR1 is MDHEN and CDR2 SYDVKM.

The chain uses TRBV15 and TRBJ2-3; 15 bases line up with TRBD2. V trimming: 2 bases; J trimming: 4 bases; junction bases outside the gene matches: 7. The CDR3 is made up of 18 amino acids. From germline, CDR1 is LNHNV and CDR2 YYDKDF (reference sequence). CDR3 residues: CATSRRTSGRVVADTQYF. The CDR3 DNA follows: TGTGCCACCAGCAGACGGACTAGCGGGAGGGTTGTGGCAGATACGCAGTATTTT.

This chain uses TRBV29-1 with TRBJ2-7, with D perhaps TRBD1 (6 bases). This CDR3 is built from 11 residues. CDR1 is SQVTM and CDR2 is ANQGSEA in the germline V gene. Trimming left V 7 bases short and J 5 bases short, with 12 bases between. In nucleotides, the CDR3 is TGCAGCGCCCGGGACACCAACGAGCAGTACTTC. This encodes CSARDTNEQYF.

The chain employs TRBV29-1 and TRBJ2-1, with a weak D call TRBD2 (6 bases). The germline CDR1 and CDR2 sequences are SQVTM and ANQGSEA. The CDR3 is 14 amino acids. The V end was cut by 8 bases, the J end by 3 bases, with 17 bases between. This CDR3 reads CSCLGLGGYNEQFF. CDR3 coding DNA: TGCAGCTGCTTGGGACTTGGAGGCTACAATGAGCAGTTCTTC.

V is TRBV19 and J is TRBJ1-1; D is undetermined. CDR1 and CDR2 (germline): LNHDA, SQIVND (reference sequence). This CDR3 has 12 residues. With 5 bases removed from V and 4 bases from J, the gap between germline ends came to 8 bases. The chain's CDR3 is CASSSIATEAFF. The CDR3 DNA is TGTGCCAGTAGTTCAATAGCCACTGAAGCTTTCTTT.

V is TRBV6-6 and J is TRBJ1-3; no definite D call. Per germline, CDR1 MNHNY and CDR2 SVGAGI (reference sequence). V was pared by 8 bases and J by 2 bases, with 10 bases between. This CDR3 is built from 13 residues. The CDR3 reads CASAQSPGNTIYF. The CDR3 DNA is TGTGCCAGCGCTCAGTCACCTGGAAACACCATATATTTT.